This T cell receptor (beta chain) was recovered during a study of T cells in Graves' hyperthyroidism and ophthalmopathy. Regarding the study as a whole: Through a model of 13 V-J features, ophthalmopathy was separated from stable hyperthyroidism.

Diagnosing involved the use of clinical symptoms, serum thyroxine and TRAb, thyroid ultrasound and orbital computed tomography. On this clonotype itself: Its antigen is unidentified.

It was RNA transcripts that yielded the amplified TCR beta CDR3 regions. The HTBI set primed first-round TCR CDR3 RT-PCR. MiXCR was run by TCRdb on the multiplex PCR reads, yielding one entry per CDR3 protein. The data contain hundreds of thousands of distinct CDR3 sequences, around 46% of them singletons. This TCR was recovered from a woman in her late teens or twenties with Graves' hyperthyroidism. Sequencing used peripheral blood or thyroid tissue (not recorded which).

The CDR3, as DNA: TGCGCCAGCAGCCAAGACCGGACAGGGATCCAAGAGACCCAGTACTTC. This sequence encodes CASSQDRTGIQETQYF. This chain links TRBV5-1 with TRBJ2-5; 8 positions agree with TRBD1. CDR3 length: 16 amino acids. Germline CDR1 reads SGHRS; CDR2 reads YFSETQ. Losses at the gene ends were 4 bases for V and 1 base for J; bases not matched to a gene: 9.